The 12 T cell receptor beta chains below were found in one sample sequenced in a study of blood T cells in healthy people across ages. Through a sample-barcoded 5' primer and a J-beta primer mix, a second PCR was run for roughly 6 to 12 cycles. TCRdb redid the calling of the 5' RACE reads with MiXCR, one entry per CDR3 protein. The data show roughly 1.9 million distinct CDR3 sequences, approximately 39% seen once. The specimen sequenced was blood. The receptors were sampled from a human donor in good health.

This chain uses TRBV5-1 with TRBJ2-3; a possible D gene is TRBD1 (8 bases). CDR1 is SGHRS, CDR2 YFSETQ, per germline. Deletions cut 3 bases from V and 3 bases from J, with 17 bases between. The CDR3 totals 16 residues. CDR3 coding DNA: TGCGCCAGCAGCTCCTTAACAGGGGGAGGGACAGATACGCAGTATTTT. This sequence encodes CASSSLTGGGTDTQYF.

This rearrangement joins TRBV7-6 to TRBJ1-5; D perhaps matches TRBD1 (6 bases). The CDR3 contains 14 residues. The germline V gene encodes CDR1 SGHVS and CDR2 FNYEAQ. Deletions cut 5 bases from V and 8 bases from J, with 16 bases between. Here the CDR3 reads CASSGGLRGEPQHF. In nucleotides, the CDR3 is TGTGCCAGCAGCGGGGGCCTCCGCGGGGAGCCCCAGCATTTT.

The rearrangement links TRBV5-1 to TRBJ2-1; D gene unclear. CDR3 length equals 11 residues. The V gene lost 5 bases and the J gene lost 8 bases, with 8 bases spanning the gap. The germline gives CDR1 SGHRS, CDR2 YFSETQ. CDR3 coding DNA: TGCGCCAGCAGATTACGGTATGAGCAGTTCTTC. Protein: CASRLRYEQFF.

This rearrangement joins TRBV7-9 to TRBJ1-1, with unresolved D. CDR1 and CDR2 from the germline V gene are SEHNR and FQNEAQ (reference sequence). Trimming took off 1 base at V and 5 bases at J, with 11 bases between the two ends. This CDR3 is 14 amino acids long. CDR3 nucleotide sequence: TGTGCCAGCAGCTTAGAGCTTTCGGGAACTGAAGCTTTCTTT. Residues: CASSLELSGTEAFF.

The CDR3: CASSPGTGAFYEQYF. The CDR3 coding sequence is TGCGCCAGCAGCCCCGGGACAGGGGCGTTCTACGAGCAGTACTTC. The V and J genes are TRBV4-3 and TRBJ2-4, with 10 bases matching TRBD1. The DNA matches TRBJ2-7 better at its end, which makes the J call doubtful. CDR3 length: 15 residues. Looked up from germline, CDR1 is LGHNA and CDR2 is YSLEER.

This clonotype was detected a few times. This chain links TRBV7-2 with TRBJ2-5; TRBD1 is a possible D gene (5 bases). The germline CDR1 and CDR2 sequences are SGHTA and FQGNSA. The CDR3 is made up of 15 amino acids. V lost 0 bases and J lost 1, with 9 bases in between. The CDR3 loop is CASSLATARQETQYF. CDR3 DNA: TGTGCCAGCAGCTTAGCGACAGCCCGCCAAGAGACCCAGTACTTC.

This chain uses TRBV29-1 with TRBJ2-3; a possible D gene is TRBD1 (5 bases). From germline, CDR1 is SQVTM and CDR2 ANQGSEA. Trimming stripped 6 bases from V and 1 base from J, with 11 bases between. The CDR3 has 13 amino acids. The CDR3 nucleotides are TGCAGCGTCCGAGTAGGGGGCACAGATACGCAGTATTTT. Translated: CSVRVGGTDTQYF.

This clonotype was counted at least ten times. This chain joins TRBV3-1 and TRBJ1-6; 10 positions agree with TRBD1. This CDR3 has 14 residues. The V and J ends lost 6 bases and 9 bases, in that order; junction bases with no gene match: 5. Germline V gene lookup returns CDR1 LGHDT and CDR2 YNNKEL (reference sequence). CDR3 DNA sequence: TGTGCCAGCAGTGCGGGGACAGGGGTTTCACCCCTCCACTTT. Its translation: CASSAGTGVSPLHF.

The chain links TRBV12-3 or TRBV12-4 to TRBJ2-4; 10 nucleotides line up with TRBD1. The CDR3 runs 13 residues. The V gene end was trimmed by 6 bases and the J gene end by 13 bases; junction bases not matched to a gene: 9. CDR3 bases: TGTGCCAGCAGGCGGGGGACAGGGGCTAAGCAGTACTTC. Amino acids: CASRRGTGAKQYF.

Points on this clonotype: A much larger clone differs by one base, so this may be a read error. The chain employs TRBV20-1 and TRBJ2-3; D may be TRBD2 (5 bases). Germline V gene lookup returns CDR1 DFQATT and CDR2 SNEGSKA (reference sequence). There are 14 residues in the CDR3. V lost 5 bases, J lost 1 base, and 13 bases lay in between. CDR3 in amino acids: CSAAAVSGTDTQYF. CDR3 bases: TGCAGTGCTGCAGCGGTCTCGGGCACAGATACGCAGTATTTT.

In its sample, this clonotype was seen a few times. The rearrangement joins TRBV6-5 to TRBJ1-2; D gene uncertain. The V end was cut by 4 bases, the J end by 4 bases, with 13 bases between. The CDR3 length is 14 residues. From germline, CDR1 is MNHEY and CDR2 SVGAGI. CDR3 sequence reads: CASSSRESGYGYTF. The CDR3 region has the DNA TGTGCCAGCAGTTCTAGGGAATCGGGCTATGGCTACACCTTC.

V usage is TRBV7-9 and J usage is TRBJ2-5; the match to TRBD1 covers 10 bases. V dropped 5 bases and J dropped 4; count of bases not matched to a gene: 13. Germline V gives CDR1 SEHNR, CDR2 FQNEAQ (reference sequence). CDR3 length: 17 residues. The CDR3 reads CASSPGTGDSRGETQYF. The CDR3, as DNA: TGTGCCAGCAGCCCCGGGACAGGGGACTCTAGGGGAGAGACCCAGTACTTC.